The 10 T cell receptor beta chains below were found in one sample sequenced in a study of T-cell memory formation after mild COVID-19. TCRdb reprocessed the 5' RACE reads with MiXCR, giving one entry per CDR3 protein. Of 450,000 to 650,000 distinct CDR3 sequences in the sample, under 20% are singletons; the top ten hold 12%. Sample: PBMCs or a T cell subset sorted from them (not recorded which). Every receptor here comes from an adult woman who had mild COVID-19 (a few samples of this study predate the infection). Cell type and time point are not known.

The chain joins TRBV18 to TRBJ2-7; TRBD2 matches at 12 bases. V lost 5 bases and J lost 7; bases outside the gene matches: 9. This CDR3 has 15 amino acids. The V gene's germline CDR1 is KGHSH and CDR2 LQKENI. CDR3 in amino acids: CASSTSGLAGDEQYF. Written as DNA, the CDR3 is TGTGCCAGCTCAACCTCGGGACTAGCGGGTGATGAGCAGTACTTC.

There are a few counts of this clonotype. This sequence joins TRBV15 and TRBJ2-5; no reliable D call. Trimming left V 1 base short and J 5 bases short, with 2 bases between. The V gene's germline CDR1 is LNHNV and CDR2 YYDKDF (reference sequence). CDR3 length: 11 residues. CDR3 sequence reads: CATSRAETQYF. For the CDR3, the DNA is TGTGCCACCAGCAGAGCCGAGACCCAGTACTTC.

The J gene is TRBJ2-1, the V gene TRBV6-2 or TRBV6-3, with D unresolved. Deletions cut 1 base from V and 6 bases from J, with 4 bases between. The CDR3 consists of 12 residues. The germline CDR1 and CDR2 sequences are MNHEY and SVGEGT. The CDR3 loop is CASSYWRNEQFF. For the CDR3, the DNA is TGTGCCAGCAGTTACTGGCGCAATGAGCAGTTCTTC.

The chain joins TRBV12-3 or TRBV12-4 to TRBJ2-2, with 8 bases fitting TRBD2. This CDR3 is 14 amino acids long. V shed 6 bases and J 5 bases; nucleotides not matched to a gene: 5. For the CDR3, the DNA is TGTGCCAGCAGCAGCGGGAGAAAGACCGGGGAGCTGTTTTTT. As protein: CASSSGRKTGELFF.

This clonotype has only a few counts. The chain carries TRBV5-1 and TRBJ2-5; D may be TRBD2 (5 bases). Germline CDR1 and CDR2: SGHRS and YFSETQ. V was cut by 0 bases and J by 3 bases, with 9 bases left in between. The CDR3 has 14 amino acids. The CDR3 reads CASSLAREEETQYF. The CDR3 DNA follows: TGCGCCAGCAGCTTGGCCCGGGAAGAAGAGACCCAGTACTTC.

This clonotype was seen more than once but under ten times. The chain recombines TRBV27 with TRBJ2-3, with D possibly matching TRBD2 (6 bases). V was pared by 5 bases and J by 6 bases, with 21 bases between. The germline CDR1 and CDR2 sequences are MNHEY and SMNVEV (reference sequence). This CDR3 spans 16 amino acids. The CDR3 region is CASSPYPPGSLDTQYF. CDR3 in DNA: TGTGCCAGCAGTCCCTACCCCCCCGGGAGTCTGGATACGCAGTATTTT.

This clonotype was counted at least ten times. This rearrangement joins TRBV12-3 or TRBV12-4 to TRBJ2-7; 8 bases map to TRBD2. V lost 3 bases, J lost 1 base, and 5 bases stayed unmatched. This CDR3 region has 15 residues. CDR3 in DNA: TGTGCCAGCAGTTTCAGCGGGAGCCCATCCTACGAGCAGTACTTC. As protein: CASSFSGSPSYEQYF.

The count of this clonotype is one. The V and J genes are TRBV6-5 and TRBJ2-3, with TRBD1 as a possible D gene (6 bases). With 1 base removed from V and 4 bases from J, the gap between germline ends came to 9 bases. The V gene's germline CDR1 is MNHEY and CDR2 SVGAGI. The CDR3 runs to 14 residues. The CDR3 sequence is CASSYLQGSDTQYF. Written as DNA, the CDR3 is TGTGCCAGCAGTTACTTACAGGGTTCAGATACGCAGTATTTT.

This clonotype came up many times. V and J are TRBV7-2 and TRBJ2-3, with unresolved D. With 2 bases removed from V and 2 bases from J, the gap between germline ends came to 11 bases. Germline V lookup: CDR1 SGHTA, CDR2 FQGNSA. This CDR3 has 15 residues. In nucleotides, the CDR3 is TGTGCCAGCAGCTTACAGTTGAGATCCACAGATACGCAGTATTTT. This codes for CASSLQLRSTDTQYF.

The chain joins TRBV7-9 to TRBJ2-7; maybe TRBD1 (6 bases). Deletions cut 3 bases from V and 5 bases from J, with 11 bases between. Germline CDR1 SEHNR, CDR2 FQNEAQ (reference sequence). The CDR3 consists of 13 residues. CDR3 DNA: TGTGCCAGCAGCTTGATACAGGGTGACGAGCAGTACTTC. It encodes CASSLIQGDEQYF.